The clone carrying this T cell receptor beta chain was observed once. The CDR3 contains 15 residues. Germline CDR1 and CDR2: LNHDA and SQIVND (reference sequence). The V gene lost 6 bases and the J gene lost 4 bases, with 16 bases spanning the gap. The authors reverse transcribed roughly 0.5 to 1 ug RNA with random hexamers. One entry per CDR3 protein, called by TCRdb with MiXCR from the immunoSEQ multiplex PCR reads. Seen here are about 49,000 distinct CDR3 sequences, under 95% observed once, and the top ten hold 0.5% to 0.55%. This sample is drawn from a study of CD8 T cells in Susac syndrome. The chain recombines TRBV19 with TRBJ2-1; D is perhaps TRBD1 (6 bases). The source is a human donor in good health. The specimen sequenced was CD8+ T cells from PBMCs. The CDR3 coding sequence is TGTGCCAGTAGGCAGGGGAACCCCAAATACAATGAGCAGTTCTTC. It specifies CASRQGNPKYNEQFF.